Listed here are 12 T cell receptor beta chains from one sample, sequenced in a study of shared clonotypes between healthy human individuals. Measured with immunoSEQ multiplex PCR; TCRdb has only the in-frame clones, and not every one. Of 1.6 million or so clones listed, about 98.5% are singletons. The source material was naive CD4+ T cells sorted from blood. Subset given: CD45RA+ positively selected. The receptors stem from a young man in good health.

A single count supports this clone. The chain is built from TRBV9 and TRBJ2-7; the match to TRBD2 covers 7 bases. The CDR3 length is 14 residues. Germline V gene data show CDR1 as SGDLS and CDR2 as YYNGEE. The ends lost 2 bases at V and 5 bases at J; junction bases unmatched: 7. The CDR3 spells CASSVRDYSDEQYF. CDR3 nucleotides: TGTGCCAGCAGCGTTCGGGACTATTCCGACGAGCAGTACTTC.

V usage is TRBV13 and J usage is TRBJ2-5; D remains ambiguous. Trimming left V 3 bases short and J 1 base short, with 9 bases between. This CDR3 has 14 amino acids. Germline CDR1 and CDR2: PRHDT and FYEKMQ (reference sequence). The CDR3 DNA is TGTGCCAGCAGCTTTAACAGAATCCAAGAGACCCAGTACTTC. Translating it yields CASSFNRIQETQYF.

The chain links TRBV18 to TRBJ1-3; no firm D call. Between the trimmed V and J ends, which lost 1 base and 0 bases, there was a span of 7 bases. Germline V CDR1 and CDR2: KGHSH, LQKENI. The length of the CDR3 is 15 residues. The CDR3 is CASSPLPDSGNTIYF. The CDR3 DNA reads TGTGCCAGCTCACCACTTCCCGACTCTGGAAACACCATATATTTT.

The chain combines TRBV28 with TRBJ1-1; 8 nucleotides align to TRBD1. The germline V gene has CDR1 MDHEN and CDR2 SYDVKM. The CDR3 totals 13 residues. V lost 6 bases and J lost 5; bases outside the gene matches: 5. The CDR3 here is CASRAQGGTEAFF. In DNA form, the CDR3 reads TGTGCCAGCAGGGCACAGGGGGGTACTGAAGCTTTCTTT. The whole variable domain, filled in from reference TRBV28 and TRBJ1-1, reads DVKVTQSSRYLVKRTGEKVFLECVQDMDHENMFWYRQDPGLGLRLIYFSYDVKMKEKGDIPEGYSVSREKKERFSLILESASTNQTSMYLCASRAQGGTEAFFGQGTRLTVV.

V and J are TRBV6-5 and TRBJ2-2, with 7 bases lining up with TRBD1. The length of the CDR3 is 13 residues. The junction had 10 bases not matched to a gene; V was cut back by 5 bases and J by 13 bases. CDR1 and CDR2 (germline): MNHEY, SVGAGI. The CDR3: CASSRLQGKGLFF. In DNA, the CDR3 is TGTGCCAGCAGTCGACTACAGGGGAAGGGGCTGTTTTTT.

CDR3 nucleotides: TGCGCCAGCAGCCAAGGGACAGGGGGCTATAGTAATGAAAAACTGTTTTTT. Encoded protein: CASSQGTGGYSNEKLFF. This chain joins TRBV4-1 and TRBJ1-4; 11 positions match TRBD1. The CDR3 covers 17 residues. Germline CDR1 MGHRA, CDR2 YSYEKL. V shed 1 base, J shed 4 bases, and the junction held 5 bases outside the gene matches.

The V call is TRBV28, the J call TRBJ1-5; 7 nucleotides match TRBD1. This CDR3 spans 16 amino acids. V lost 3 bases and J lost 2; bases outside the gene matches: 7. Germline V gives CDR1 MDHEN, CDR2 SYDVKM. The CDR3, as DNA: TGTGCCAGCAGTTTCTGGACAGGAGACGGCAATCAGCCCCAGCATTTT. Translated, it gives CASSFWTGDGNQPQHF.

The rearrangement joins TRBV7-9 to TRBJ2-3, with D possibly matching TRBD2 (5 bases). V was shortened by 4 bases and J by 2 bases, with 13 bases between the two germline ends. This CDR3 spans 15 amino acids. Germline V gene data show CDR1 as SEHNR and CDR2 as FQNEAQ (reference sequence). CDR3 bases: TGTGCCAGCAGCTCTACCGGGATAAACACAGATACGCAGTATTTT. Residues: CASSSTGINTDTQYF.

J is TRBJ2-7 and V is TRBV7-9; D uncertain. Between the trimmed V and J ends, which lost 5 bases and 3 bases, there was a span of 8 bases. The CDR3 consists of 12 residues. Germline V gene data show CDR1 as SEHNR and CDR2 as FQNEAQ (reference sequence). The CDR3 DNA sequence: TGTGCCAGCAGCGTCGAGGACTACGAGCAGTACTTC. Its protein product is CASSVEDYEQYF.

A note on this clone: The same CDR3 also results from other DNA sequences found in this sample. J is TRBJ2-1 and V is TRBV14; D may be TRBD2 (5 bases). The CDR3 is 15 amino acids. CDR1 is SGHDN, CDR2 FVKESK, per germline. Trimming stripped 3 bases from V and 0 bases from J, with 9 bases between. The CDR3 DNA follows: TGTGCCAGCAGCCAGGGAGTAAGCTCCTACAATGAGCAGTTCTTC. This translates into CASSQGVSSYNEQFF.

The chain employs TRBV2 and TRBJ2-7, with 10 nucleotides matching TRBD1. The CDR3 sequence is 14 residues long. Looked up from germline, CDR1 is SNHLY and CDR2 is FYNNEI. V was pared by 6 bases and J by 2 bases, with 4 bases of the junction left unmatched. The CDR3 sequence is CASRVGQGAYEQYF. CDR3 DNA sequence: TGTGCCAGCAGGGTAGGACAGGGGGCCTACGAGCAGTACTTC.

The chain couples TRBV15 to TRBJ2-7, with D perhaps matching TRBD2 (6 bases). Trimming took off 2 bases at V and 4 bases at J, with 12 bases between the two ends. CDR1 LNHNV and CDR2 YYDKDF come from the germline V gene (reference sequence). This CDR3 has 14 residues. CDR3 coding DNA: TGTGCCACCAGCAGAAACACGGGAGCGTACGAGCAGTACTTC. Its translation is CATSRNTGAYEQYF.